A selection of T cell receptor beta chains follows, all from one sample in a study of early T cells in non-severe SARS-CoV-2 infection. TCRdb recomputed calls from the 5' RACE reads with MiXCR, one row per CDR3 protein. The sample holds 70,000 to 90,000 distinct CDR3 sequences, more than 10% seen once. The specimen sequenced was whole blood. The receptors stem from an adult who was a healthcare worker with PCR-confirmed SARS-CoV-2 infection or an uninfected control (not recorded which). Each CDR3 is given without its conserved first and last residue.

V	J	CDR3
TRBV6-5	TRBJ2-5	ASRLRGWETQY
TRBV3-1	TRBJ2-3	ASSQDRAGAPSTDTQY
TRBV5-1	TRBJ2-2	ASKEAVTGELF
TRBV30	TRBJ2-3	AWSVRSTDTQY
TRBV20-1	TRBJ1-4	SALTGGGEKLF
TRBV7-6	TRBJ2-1	ASSLGAGEDEQF
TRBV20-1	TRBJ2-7	SARDLTSGSYEQY
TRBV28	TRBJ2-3	ASSFRQRTQY
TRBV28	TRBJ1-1	ASNHGRRWAEAF
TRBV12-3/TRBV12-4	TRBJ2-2	ASGKNTGELF
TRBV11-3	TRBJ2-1	ASSFRRDLDNEQF
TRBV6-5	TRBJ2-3	ASTPGQYTDTQY
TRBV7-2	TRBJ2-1	ASSFSLNNEQF
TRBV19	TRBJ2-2	ASSITEGLAGGPETGELF
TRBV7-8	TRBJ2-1	ASSAGLAEQF
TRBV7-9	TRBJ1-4	ASSSRDRGYTNEKLF
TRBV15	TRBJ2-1	ATSREGSFDEQF
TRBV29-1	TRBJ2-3	SVDREAGGPGDTQY
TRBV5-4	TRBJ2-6	ASGVNRGRGANVLT
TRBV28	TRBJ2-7	ASSLVVRTSEQY
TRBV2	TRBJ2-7	ASNSNGVEYEQY
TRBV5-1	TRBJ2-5	ASSIAGAGQETQY
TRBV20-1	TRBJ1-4	SAAAGATNEKLF
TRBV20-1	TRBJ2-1	SAEKGLPANEQF
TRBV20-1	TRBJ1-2	SANRDRGVGGYT
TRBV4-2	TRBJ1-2	ASSQDQGGGRNYGYT
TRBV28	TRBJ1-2	ASSTGRGEGYT